The 26 T cell receptor beta chains below all came from one sample that was sequenced in a study of blood T cell repertoires in COVID-19. The protocol was immunoSEQ multiplex PCR, while the TCRdb copy is restricted to in-frame clones and leaves out a portion. The sample lists fewer than 450,000 clones; approximately 91% were seen once. The specimen was PBMCs or T cells enriched from blood (not recorded which). The receptors stem from a woman aged 40 to 49 with acute COVID-19.

The rearrangement joins TRBV18 to TRBJ1-3; D is possibly TRBD1 (6 bases). Trimming removed 3 bases from V and 4 bases from J, with 13 bases in between. The CDR3 runs to 15 residues. From germline, CDR1 is KGHSH and CDR2 LQKENI. Here the CDR3 DNA reads TGTGCCAGCTCACCTAAAACAGGGAGCGGAAACACCATATATTTT. Translating gives CASSPKTGSGNTIYF.

The sample holds a few counts of this clone. The chain links TRBV4-1 to TRBJ1-1; maybe TRBD1 (5 bases). The germline gives CDR1 MGHRA, CDR2 YSYEKL. The CDR3 has 17 residues. Trimming took off 0 bases at V and 5 bases at J, with 19 bases between the two ends. The CDR3 loop reads CASSQDHRGSGRTEAFF. The CDR3 bases are TGCGCCAGCAGCCAAGATCATCGGGGGTCCGGAAGAACTGAAGCTTTCTTT.

V usage is TRBV11-3 and J usage is TRBJ2-1, with D possibly TRBD2 on 5 matching bases. The CDR3 is 14 residues long. Germline V gene sequence: CDR1 SGHNT, CDR2 YENEEA. Trimming cost V 5 bases and J 0 bases, with 8 bases left between them. CDR3 nucleotides: TGTGCCAGCAGCCGAACTAGCTCCTACAATGAGCAGTTCTTC. Amino acid sequence: CASSRTSSYNEQFF.

The chain links TRBV12-3 or TRBV12-4 to TRBJ2-1; 7 bases fit TRBD1. The CDR3 has 12 residues. The ends lost 6 bases at V and 9 bases at J; junction bases unmatched: 5. The CDR3 protein is CASRTPGGEQFF. Written as DNA, the CDR3 is TGTGCCAGCAGGACCCCAGGGGGTGAGCAGTTCTTC.

The gene calls are TRBV7-8 and TRBJ2-1; 9 nucleotides line up with TRBD2. With 0 bases clipped from V and 5 bases from J, the junction kept 2 bases outside the gene matches. This CDR3 contains 15 residues. Germline-derived CDR1 and CDR2 are SGHVS and FQNEAQ. The CDR3 loop is CASSLALAGNNEQFF. For the CDR3, the DNA is TGTGCCAGCAGCTTAGCCCTAGCGGGGAACAATGAGCAGTTCTTC.

CDR3 DNA: TGTGCCAGCAGCTTAGCCGGCAGGGTTGGCAACTATGGCTACACCTTC. Translating gives CASSLAGRVGNYGYTF. The chain couples TRBV7-9 to TRBJ1-2; D possibly corresponds to TRBD1 (5 bases). CDR3 length: 16 amino acids. V was shortened by 0 bases and J by 2 bases, with 13 bases between the two germline ends. Germline CDR1 SEHNR, CDR2 FQNEAQ (reference sequence).

This clone was observed once. The chain links TRBV5-1 to TRBJ2-6; maybe TRBD1 (6 bases). This CDR3 comprises 17 residues. V was clipped by 4 bases and J by 2 bases, with 16 bases between them. The germline gives CDR1 SGHRS, CDR2 YFSETQ. The CDR3 protein is CASSDTPTGTGANVLTF. CDR3 nucleotides: TGCGCCAGCAGCGATACCCCGACAGGAACTGGGGCCAACGTCCTGACTTTC.

The chain couples TRBV24-1 to TRBJ1-5; no clear D gene. There are 13 residues in the CDR3. Germline V lookup: CDR1 KGHDR, CDR2 SFDVKD. V dropped 5 bases and J dropped 5 bases, with 9 bases sitting between them. CDR3 sequence (DNA): TGTGCCACCAGTGCCGGGGAGGATCAGCCCCAGCATTTT. Its translation: CATSAGEDQPQHF.

The chain uses TRBV18 and TRBJ1-1; D may be TRBD1 (6 bases). With 8 bases removed from V and 3 bases from J, the gap between germline ends came to 13 bases. The CDR3 has 13 residues. Germline V gene data show CDR1 as KGHSH and CDR2 as LQKENI. Written as DNA, the CDR3 is TGTGCCAGCCGGGCAGGGGAAGACACTGAAGCTTTCTTT. Residues: CASRAGEDTEAFF.

The CDR3 reads CATSDLRGSGYTF. The CDR3, as DNA: TGTGCCACCAGTGATTTGCGGGGTTCTGGCTACACCTTC. The chain couples TRBV24-1 to TRBJ1-2, with no clear D. The V and J ends lost 0 bases and 7 bases respectively, with 8 bases between them. Looked up from germline, CDR1 is KGHDR and CDR2 is SFDVKD. This CDR3 comprises 13 residues.

The V call is TRBV3-1 (or the pseudogene TRBV3-2), the J call TRBJ2-1; 8 nucleotides agree with TRBD2. The CDR3 contains 14 residues. Trimming at V came to 1 base and at J to 9 bases, leaving 5 bases not matched to a gene. Per the germline V gene, CDR1 is LGHDT and CDR2 is YNNKEL (reference sequence). The CDR3 DNA sequence: TGTGCCAGCAGCCAAGGAGCGGGGGTTACTGAGCAGTTCTTC. Translating gives CASSQGAGVTEQFF.

This chain joins TRBV18 and TRBJ2-7; TRBD1 agrees at 7 bases. J gave up 7 bases and V 3 bases, and 18 bases lay outside the gene matches. CDR3 size: 17 residues. CDR1 KGHSH and CDR2 LQKENI come from the germline V gene. This CDR3 is CASSPPVSATGYVEQYF. The CDR3 DNA follows: TGTGCCAGCTCACCCCCCGTATCTGCGACAGGGTACGTGGAGCAGTACTTC.

The chain recombines TRBV5-6 with TRBJ1-6; D possibly corresponds to TRBD1 (6 bases). The germline gives CDR1 SGHDT, CDR2 YYEEEE. The length of the CDR3 is 15 residues. V gave up 0 bases and J gave up 13 bases, with 17 bases separating them. The CDR3 protein is CASSLVGTNSSPLHF. CDR3 coding DNA: TGTGCCAGCAGCTTGGTAGGGACAAATTCCTCGCCCCTCCACTTT.

J is TRBJ2-2 and V is TRBV19, with 7 bases lining up with TRBD2. Germline V CDR1 and CDR2: LNHDA, SQIVND (reference sequence). With V trimmed by 5 bases and J by 7 bases, 4 bases remained unmatched. The CDR3 is 13 amino acids. CDR3 sequence: CASSLAAVGELFF. The CDR3 DNA reads as TGTGCCAGTAGTCTAGCGGCGGTCGGGGAGCTGTTTTTT.

J is TRBJ2-2 and V is TRBV4-2; 10 bases are shared with TRBD2. With V trimmed by 3 bases and J by 0 bases, 7 bases remained unmatched. CDR3 length: 18 residues. The V gene's germline CDR1 is LGHNA and CDR2 YNFKEQ. The CDR3 nucleotides are TGTGCCAGCAGCCAGCGACTAGCGGGTCTCGCGAACACCGGGGAGCTGTTTTTT. Translated, it gives CASSQRLAGLANTGELFF.

The V call is TRBV4-1, the J call TRBJ2-1, with TRBD2 identical over 10 bases. The CDR3 is made up of 16 amino acids. Trimming cost V 2 bases and J 8 bases; bases outside gene matches: 9. Per the germline V gene, CDR1 is MGHRA and CDR2 is YSYEKL. CDR3: CASSQTLAGDMDEQFF. The DNA for the CDR3 is TGCGCCAGCAGCCAAACCCTAGCGGGGGATATGGATGAGCAGTTCTTC.

Here the CDR3 reads CASSFDRGFGYTF. CDR3 nucleotide sequence: TGTGCCAGCAGCTTCGACAGGGGATTCGGCTACACCTTC. The chain combines TRBV7-9 with TRBJ1-2; 8 nucleotides align to TRBD1. The V gene end was trimmed by 3 bases and the J gene end by 8 bases; junction bases not matched to a gene: 5. The germline V gene encodes CDR1 SEHNR and CDR2 FQNEAQ (reference sequence). The CDR3 sequence is 13 residues long.

Of note for this clone: In the same sample, other DNA sequences code for this CDR3. The rearrangement links TRBV5-1 to TRBJ1-2; no definite D call. V gave up 0 bases and J gave up 2 bases, with 5 bases separating them. Germline CDR1 is SGHRS and CDR2 is YFSETQ. The CDR3 runs 13 residues. This CDR3 reads CASSLAGNYGYTF. CDR3 nucleotides: TGCGCCAGCAGCTTGGCAGGCAACTATGGCTACACCTTC.

The chain couples TRBV7-8 to TRBJ1-3; perhaps TRBD1 as D (6 bases). Between the trimmed V and J ends, which lost 2 bases and 4 bases, there was a span of 15 bases. The CDR3 sequence is 16 residues long. Per germline, CDR1 SGHVS and CDR2 FQNEAQ. The CDR3 sequence: CASSLSLPGEGNTIYF. Here the CDR3 DNA reads TGTGCCAGCAGCTTAAGTTTACCAGGGGAAGGAAACACCATATATTTT.

The chain employs TRBV27 and TRBJ1-2, with a tentative D call TRBD1 (5 bases). The germline gives CDR1 MNHEY, CDR2 SMNVEV (reference sequence). The CDR3 is 13 residues long. V was shortened by 5 bases and J by 8 bases, with 15 bases between the two germline ends. CDR3 sequence: CASSDDSSGGYTF. The CDR3, as DNA: TGTGCCAGCAGTGATGACAGTTCAGGAGGCTACACCTTC.

This chain uses TRBV30 with TRBJ2-7; TRBD2 agrees at 9 bases. Germline CDR1 is GTSNPN and CDR2 is SVGIG (reference sequence). V was pared by 6 bases and J by 1 base, with 4 bases of the junction left unmatched. The CDR3 has 13 residues. CDR3 sequence: CACLAGRSYEQYF. Here the CDR3 DNA reads TGTGCCTGCCTAGCGGGGAGATCCTACGAGCAGTACTTC. Looking up the rest from reference TRBV30 and TRBJ2-7 gives the full variable domain: SQTIHQWPATLVQPVGSPLSLECTVEGTSNPNLYWYRQAAGRGLQLLFYSVGIGQISSEVPQNLSASRPQDRQFILSSKKLLLSDSGFYLCACLAGRSYEQYFGPGTRLTVT.

The chain carries TRBV19 and TRBJ1-4; weak D call: TRBD1 (5 bases). Germline CDR1 reads LNHDA; CDR2 reads SQIVND (reference sequence). The CDR3 extends over 14 amino acids. CDR3 bases: TGTGCTTCGTCCCCCAGGGTGGCTAATGAAAAACTGTTTTTT. This gives the protein CASSPRVANEKLFF.

The chain links TRBV6-5 to TRBJ2-7; 8 nucleotides agree with TRBD2. J was trimmed by 5 bases and V by 5 bases; bases with no gene match: 8. Germline V gene data show CDR1 as MNHEY and CDR2 as SVGAGI. The CDR3 consists of 14 residues. The CDR3 loop is CASSLGRGIDEQYF. The CDR3 DNA sequence: TGTGCCAGCAGTCTCGGGAGGGGGATAGACGAGCAGTACTTC.

The J gene is TRBJ1-6, the V gene TRBV4-1; D is undetermined. The CDR3 runs 17 residues. V lost 1 base, J lost 9 bases, and 19 bases lay in between. The V gene's germline CDR1 is MGHRA and CDR2 YSYEKL. The CDR3 loop reads CASSQGQLRSGGSPLHF. The DNA of the CDR3 is TGCGCCAGCAGCCAAGGCCAACTTCGATCTGGAGGTTCACCCCTCCACTTT.

The rearrangement joins TRBV6-5 to TRBJ1-4; TRBD1 agrees at 9 bases. CDR1 MNHEY and CDR2 SVGAGI come from the germline V gene. The trim removed 6 bases at V and 7 bases at J, leaving 3 bases unmatched. This CDR3 spans 13 amino acids. As DNA, the CDR3 is TGTGCCAGCAGACAGGGGGCCTCTGAAAAACTGTTTTTT. This gives the protein CASRQGASEKLFF.

In DNA, the CDR3 is TGTGCCAGTAGTTCGGGGGCTAGCGGGGGGCGCTCCTACAATGAGCAGTTCTTC. Residues: CASSSGASGGRSYNEQFF. This chain joins TRBV19 and TRBJ2-1, with 11 bases lining up with TRBD2. Germline lookup yields CDR1 LNHDA and CDR2 SQIVND (reference sequence). This CDR3 contains 18 residues. Unmatched junction bases numbered 9, after V lost 5 bases and J lost 0 bases.